One and the same sample provided the 17 T cell receptor beta chains below, sequenced in a study of Tregs in tolerant kidney transplant recipients (dated by TCRdb to about 2019). The library was prepared using the immunoSEQ multiplex PCR assay. TCRdb limited this immuneACCESS table to in-frame rearrangements with V and J called. A share of clones is missing; checked studies link under half to unresolved V genes, and the rest is unexplained. This sample lists over 55,000 clones; more than 70% were detected once. The top ten clones comprise about 5.5% of the sample. The specimen was CD4+ T cells from blood. All receptors come from a human donor in good health.

This clone was found once. One junction end does not reproduce the germline sequence, and a read error may be involved. V is TRBV5-6 and J is TRBJ2-7, with D perhaps matching TRBD2 (6 bases). In germline, CDR1 is SGHDT, CDR2 YYEEEE. The CDR3 spans 16 residues. The CDR3 DNA reads TGTGCCAGCAGCTTGCATTTTAAACGGGGGTCCTCCGAGCAGTACTTC. Translation gives CASSLHFKRGSSEQYF.

The chain carries TRBV18 and TRBJ2-5, with D unclear. V was cut by 0 bases and J by 5 bases, with 13 bases left in between. Per germline, CDR1 KGHSH and CDR2 LQKENI. This CDR3 has 15 residues. The CDR3 protein is CASSPPLRRWETQYF. CDR3 nucleotide sequence: TGTGCCAGCTCACCACCGCTCAGAAGATGGGAGACCCAGTACTTC.

V gene TRBV9 combines with J gene TRBJ2-1; TRBD2 agrees at 7 bases. From germline, CDR1 is SGDLS and CDR2 YYNGEE. V shed 0 bases, J shed 3 bases, and the junction held 3 bases outside the gene matches. The CDR3 spans 15 residues. The DNA of the CDR3 is TGTGCCAGCAGCGTAGGGGCTAGCGGCTACAATGAGCAGTTCTTC. Its translation: CASSVGASGYNEQFF.

CDR3 sequence reads: CASSSERLRDRDTGELFF. CDR3 DNA sequence: TGTGCCAGCAGCTCAGAAAGGCTCCGGGACAGAGACACCGGGGAGCTGTTTTTT. The chain has TRBV11-2 and TRBJ2-2; 7 bases match TRBD1. V dropped 4 bases and J dropped 3; count of bases not matched to a gene: 14. Germline CDR1 is SGHAT and CDR2 is FQNNGV. This CDR3 is built from 18 residues.

V and J are TRBV28 and TRBJ2-6; D may be TRBD2 (6 bases). Trimming left V 0 bases short and J 0 bases short, with 15 bases between. Germline V gene sequence: CDR1 MDHEN, CDR2 SYDVKM. The CDR3 sequence is 19 residues long. CDR3 sequence (DNA): TGTGCCAGCAGTTTATGGTCGGGAGTAGCCAACTCTGGGGCCAACGTCCTGACTTTC. It encodes CASSLWSGVANSGANVLTF. Supplemented by reference TRBV28 and TRBJ2-6, the full variable domain reads DVKVTQSSRYLVKRTGEKVFLECVQDMDHENMFWYRQDPGLGLRLIYFSYDVKMKEKGDIPEGYSVSREKKERFSLILESASTNQTSMYLCASSLWSGVANSGANVLTFGAGSRLTVL.

The DNA of the CDR3 is TGTGCCAGCAGCTTAAGAGGGGCTAGGAATACGCAGTATTTT. It codes for CASSLRGARNTQYF. The V and J genes are TRBV7-9 and TRBJ2-3; D is tentatively TRBD1 or TRBD2 (5 bases each). The CDR3 is 14 amino acids. V shed 2 bases and J shed 7 bases, with 13 bases lying between them. Germline CDR1 and CDR2: SEHNR and FQNEAQ (reference sequence).

This rearrangement joins TRBV4-1 to TRBJ2-7; possibly TRBD2 for D (6 bases). CDR3 length: 15 residues. CDR1 MGHRA and CDR2 YSYEKL come from the germline V gene. The V gene lost 1 base and the J gene lost 0 bases, with 10 bases spanning the gap. The CDR3 DNA is TGCGCCAGCAGCCAAGGGCTAGCGAACTCCTACGAGCAGTACTTC. Encoded protein: CASSQGLANSYEQYF.

This CDR3 is CASSPQGLAGYNEQFF. DNA for the CDR3: TGTGCCAGCAGCCCCCAAGGACTAGCGGGCTACAATGAGCAGTTCTTC. This sequence joins TRBV7-2 and TRBJ2-1; 11 bases match TRBD2. Per germline, CDR1 SGHTA and CDR2 FQGNSA. The V segment lost 5 bases and the J segment 3 bases; nucleotides outside the gene matches: 6. The CDR3 has 16 residues.

The chain employs TRBV5-4 and TRBJ2-2; D is ambiguous. The V end lost 4 bases, the J end lost 0 bases, and 16 bases lay between the germline ends. This CDR3 comprises 17 residues. CDR1 is SGHNT, CDR2 YYREEE, per germline (reference sequence). In DNA, the CDR3 is TGTGCCAGCAGCCCTAGGTCGACTGCATCGAACACCGGGGAGCTGTTTTTT. This encodes CASSPRSTASNTGELFF. The full variable domain, its missing parts supplied by reference TRBV5-4 and TRBJ2-2, is ETGVTQSPTHLIKTRGQQVTLRCSSQSGHNTVSWYQQALGQGPQFIFQYYREEENGRGNFPPRFSGLQFPNYSSELNVNALELDDSALYLCASSPRSTASNTGELFFGEGSRLTVL.

V usage is TRBV7-9 and J usage is TRBJ2-7; maybe TRBD2 (7 bases). The CDR3 length is 17 residues. Germline loops: CDR1 SEHNR, CDR2 FQNEAQ (reference sequence). The V end lost 2 bases, the J end lost 5 bases, and 22 bases lay between the germline ends. CDR3 region: CASSLIRGALFADEQYF. CDR3 nucleotides: TGTGCCAGCAGCTTAATTCGGGGGGCGCTTTTCGCGGACGAGCAGTACTTC.

The rearrangement uses TRBV6-1 and TRBJ2-1, with TRBD2 as a possible D gene (5 bases). The V gene lost 6 bases and the J gene lost 7 bases, with 13 bases spanning the gap. The CDR3 is 13 residues long. CDR1 and CDR2 from the germline V gene are MNHNS and SASEGT. CDR3 residues: CASSGEGWNEQFF. The DNA for the CDR3 is TGTGCCAGCAGCGGGGAAGGGTGGAATGAGCAGTTCTTC.

The chain uses TRBV6-5 and TRBJ1-2; possibly TRBD1 for D (5 bases). The CDR3 spans 16 residues. CDR1 is MNHEY and CDR2 is SVGAGI in the germline V gene. V was shortened by 0 bases and J by 3 bases, with 14 bases between the two germline ends. CDR3 bases: TGTGCCAGCAGTTACTCGAATATCCGGGGGTACTATGGCTACACCTTC. Amino acid sequence: CASSYSNIRGYYGYTF.

This chain links TRBV29-1 with TRBJ1-2; D unresolved. Deletions cut 3 bases from V and 7 bases from J, with 12 bases between. The CDR3 contains 12 residues. Germline V lookup: CDR1 SQVTM, CDR2 ANQGSEA. The CDR3 sequence is CSVDTVASGYTF. CDR3 nucleotides: TGCAGCGTTGACACCGTTGCGAGTGGCTACACCTTC.

The J gene is TRBJ2-5, the V gene TRBV7-9; 8 positions agree with TRBD2. Germline CDR1 SEHNR, CDR2 FQNEAQ (reference sequence). The CDR3 totals 15 residues. The trim removed 5 bases at V and 1 base at J, leaving 6 bases unmatched. CDR3 residues: CASSNSGAGQETQYF. The CDR3 coding sequence is TGTGCCAGCAGCAATAGCGGGGCTGGCCAAGAGACCCAGTACTTC.

The rearrangement uses TRBV5-1 and TRBJ2-7; 10 bases line up with TRBD2. CDR3 length: 15 amino acids. CDR1 and CDR2 from the germline V gene are SGHRS and YFSETQ. Trimming at V came to 2 bases and at J to 2 bases, leaving 4 bases not matched to a gene. The CDR3 DNA reads TGCGCCAGCAGCTTACAAGCGGGGGGGACCTACGAGCAGTACTTC. Translation gives CASSLQAGGTYEQYF.

V and J are TRBV18 and TRBJ1-2; 8 bases agree with TRBD1. V lost 4 bases to trimming and J lost 4 bases; unmatched junction nucleotides: 11. This CDR3 has 16 amino acids. Germline-derived CDR1 and CDR2 are KGHSH and LQKENI. The CDR3 reads CASSQYSGGSGYGYTF. In nucleotides, the CDR3 is TGTGCCAGCTCACAATACTCAGGGGGCAGCGGCTATGGCTACACCTTC.

This clone occurred once. The chain couples TRBV7-9 to TRBJ2-1, with a tentative D call TRBD1 (5 bases). Germline V gives CDR1 SEHNR, CDR2 FQNEAQ (reference sequence). This CDR3 contains 15 residues. V gave up 1 base and J gave up 5 bases, with 12 bases separating them. The CDR3 DNA reads TGTGCCAGCAGCTTAGTGGTGGGGCCCGACAATGAGCAGTTCTTC. Its translation is CASSLVVGPDNEQFF.